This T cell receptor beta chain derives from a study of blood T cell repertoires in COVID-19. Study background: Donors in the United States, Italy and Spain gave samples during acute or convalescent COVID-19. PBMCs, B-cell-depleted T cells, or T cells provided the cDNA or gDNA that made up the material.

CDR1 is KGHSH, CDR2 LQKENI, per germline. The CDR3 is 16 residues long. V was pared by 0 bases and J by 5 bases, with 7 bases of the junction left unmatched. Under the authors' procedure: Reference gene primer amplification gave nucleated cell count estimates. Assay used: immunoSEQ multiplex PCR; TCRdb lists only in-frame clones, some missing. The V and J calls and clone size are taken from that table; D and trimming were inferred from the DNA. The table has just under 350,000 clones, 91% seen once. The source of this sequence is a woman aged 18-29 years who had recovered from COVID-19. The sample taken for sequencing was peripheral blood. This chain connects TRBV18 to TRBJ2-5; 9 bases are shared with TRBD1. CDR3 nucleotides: TGTGCCAGCTCACCACCCGTACAGGGGGCACGGGAGACCCAGTACTTC. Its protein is CASSPPVQGARETQYF.